The 2 T cell receptor beta chains given below trace back to one sample, sequenced in a study of cytomegalovirus exposure and HLA in healthy donors. PCR used 60 Vbeta primers and 13 Jbeta primers. Assay: immunoSEQ multiplex PCR; the TCRdb copy retains only in-frame clones and omits some. The profile shows about 180,000 clones, around 73% of them singletons. The sequencing input was PBMCs. Receptors originate from a man aged 60 to 75 in good health and CMV-seronegative.

This rearrangement joins TRBV9 to TRBJ1-1; possible D gene TRBD1, 5 bases. CDR1 and CDR2 from the germline V gene are SGDLS and YYNGEE. The CDR3 extends over 14 amino acids. V was clipped by 2 bases and J by 0 bases, with 8 bases between them. The CDR3 DNA is TGTGCCAGCAGCGTGCGGACAATGAACACTGAAGCTTTCTTT. This translates into CASSVRTMNTEAFF.

The chain combines TRBV6-5 with TRBJ1-3, with 8 bases aligning to TRBD1. Germline values: CDR1 MNHEY, CDR2 SVGAGI. V trimming: 4 bases; J trimming: 4 bases; junction bases outside the gene matches: 6. The CDR3 has 15 amino acids. CDR3 coding DNA: TGTGCCAGCAGTTCTCCAGGGGGCCCCGGAAACACCATATATTTT. Its protein is CASSSPGGPGNTIYF.